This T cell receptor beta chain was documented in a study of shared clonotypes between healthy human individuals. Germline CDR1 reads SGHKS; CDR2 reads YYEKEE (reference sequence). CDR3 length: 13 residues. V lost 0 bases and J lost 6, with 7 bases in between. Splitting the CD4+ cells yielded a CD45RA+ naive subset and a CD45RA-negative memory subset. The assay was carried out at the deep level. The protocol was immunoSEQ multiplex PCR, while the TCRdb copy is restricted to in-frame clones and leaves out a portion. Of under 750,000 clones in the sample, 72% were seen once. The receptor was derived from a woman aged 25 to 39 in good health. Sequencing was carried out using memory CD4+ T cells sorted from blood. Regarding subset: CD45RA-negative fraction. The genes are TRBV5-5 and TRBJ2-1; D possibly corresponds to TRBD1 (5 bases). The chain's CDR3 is CASSLARVNEQFF. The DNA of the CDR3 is TGTGCCAGCAGCTTGGCCAGGGTCAATGAGCAGTTCTTC.